These 7 T cell receptor beta chains came from one sample sequenced in a study of T cell responses to AZD1222 COVID-19 vaccine (dated by TCRdb to 2020 to 2022). This specimen's time point label, per the study, means: baseline before first vaccination. Libraries were built with the immunoSEQ multiplex PCR assay. What TCRdb holds here is the immuneACCESS table cut down to in-frame rearrangements. Part of the clones is not present; checked against another copy, under half of the missing clones reflect an unresolved V gene, and the others are unexplained. Within this sample are around 110,000 clones, with 80% to 85% of them counted one time only. The ten most abundant clones make up under 10% of the sample. The sequences come from peripheral blood, collected on day 0 of AZD1222 vaccination. The receptors were gathered from an adult in good health.

This clone was seen only once. The chain has TRBV3-1 (or the pseudogene TRBV3-2) and TRBJ1-3; D is unclear. V was pared by 4 bases and J by 4 bases, with 20 bases between. In germline, CDR1 is LGHDT, CDR2 YNNKEL (reference sequence). The length of the CDR3 is 17 residues. The CDR3 DNA reads TGTGCCAGCAGCCGTGACCCTTGGACGAAACGGGGAAACACCATATATTTT. It codes for CASSRDPWTKRGNTIYF.

The rearrangement links TRBV5-1 to TRBJ1-4, with TRBD1 as a possible D gene (5 bases). Germline assignment: CDR1 SGHRS and CDR2 YFSETQ. V was pared by 4 bases and J by 2 bases, with 12 bases between. The CDR3 has 15 residues. CDR3 DNA: TGCGCCAGCAGCCTAGGGTGGGGGACTAATGAAAAACTGTTTTTT. As protein: CASSLGWGTNEKLFF.

V is TRBV28 and J is TRBJ2-2, with D possibly TRBD1 on 6 matching bases. The CDR3 runs to 12 residues. With 9 bases removed from V and 5 bases from J, the gap between germline ends came to 10 bases. Germline CDR1 MDHEN, CDR2 SYDVKM. CDR3 sequence: CASNRDTGELFF. In nucleotides, the CDR3 is TGTGCCAGTAACAGGGATACCGGGGAGCTGTTTTTT.

The chain carries TRBV5-1 and TRBJ2-7; D perhaps matches TRBD1 (5 bases). Trimming cost V 4 bases and J 0 bases, with 11 bases left between them. This CDR3 is built from 14 residues. CDR1 is SGHRS and CDR2 is YFSETQ in the germline V gene. Here the CDR3 reads CASSQTESSYEQYF. The CDR3 DNA reads as TGCGCCAGCAGCCAGACAGAAAGCTCCTACGAGCAGTACTTC.

The rearrangement uses TRBV2 and TRBJ1-5; tentatively, D is TRBD1 (5 bases). The CDR3 length is 15 residues. The germline CDR1 and CDR2 sequences are SNHLY and FYNNEI. Trimming took 4 bases from V and 15 from J, leaving 25 bases between them. In DNA, the CDR3 is TGTGCCAGCAGTGCTCAGACCCCAAGACAGTCCCCTCGGCATTTT. Amino acids: CASSAQTPRQSPRHF.

The chain uses TRBV7-9 and TRBJ1-5; 9 nucleotides agree with TRBD1. Germline loops: CDR1 SEHNR, CDR2 FQNEAQ (reference sequence). The V and J ends lost 3 bases and 7 bases, in that order; junction bases with no gene match: 7. The length of the CDR3 is 15 residues. The CDR3 loop reads CASSLGTGRMQPQHF. The CDR3 DNA sequence: TGTGCCAGCAGCTTGGGGACAGGGAGAATGCAGCCCCAGCATTTT. The whole variable domain, filled in from reference TRBV7-9 and TRBJ1-5, reads DTGVSQNPRHKITKRGQNVTFRCDPISEHNRLYWYRQTLGQGPEFLTYFQNEAQLEKSRLLSDRFSAERPKGSFSTLEIQRTEQGDSAMYLCASSLGTGRMQPQHFGDGTRLSIL.

The rearrangement uses TRBV2 and TRBJ2-3; no clear D. Germline loops: CDR1 SNHLY, CDR2 FYNNEI. The length of the CDR3 is 12 residues. V dropped 5 bases and J dropped 0 bases, with 3 bases sitting between them. The CDR3 here is CASSPSTDTQYF. CDR3 bases: TGTGCCAGCAGTCCTAGCACAGATACGCAGTATTTT. Full variable domain (rest looked up from reference TRBV2 and TRBJ2-3): EPEVTQTPSHQVTQMGQEVILRCVPISNHLYFYWYRQILGQKVEFLVSFYNNEISEKSEIFDDQFSVERPDGSNFTLKIRSTKLEDSAMYFCASSPSTDTQYFGPGTRLTVL.